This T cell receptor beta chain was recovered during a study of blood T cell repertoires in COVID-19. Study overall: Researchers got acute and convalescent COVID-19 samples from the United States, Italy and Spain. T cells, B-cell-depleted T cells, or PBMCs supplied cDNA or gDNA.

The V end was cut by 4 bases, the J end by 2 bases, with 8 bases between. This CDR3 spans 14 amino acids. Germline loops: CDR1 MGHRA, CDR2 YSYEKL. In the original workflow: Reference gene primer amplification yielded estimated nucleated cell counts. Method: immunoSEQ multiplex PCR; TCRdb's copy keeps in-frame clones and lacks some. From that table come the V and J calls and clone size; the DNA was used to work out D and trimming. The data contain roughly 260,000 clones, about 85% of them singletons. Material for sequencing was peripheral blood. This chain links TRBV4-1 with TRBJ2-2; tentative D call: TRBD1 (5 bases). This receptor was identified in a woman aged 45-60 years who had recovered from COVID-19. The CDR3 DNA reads TGCGCCAGCAGCCCGACAGTTAACACCGGGGAGCTGTTTTTT. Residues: CASSPTVNTGELFF.